The table lists the clone carrying this TCR beta chain with a few counts. The data derive from a study of early stage breast cancer tumors. The junction had 7 bases not matched to a gene; V was cut back by 10 bases and J by 2 bases. The CDR3 extends over 13 amino acids. From germline, CDR1 is SGHVS and CDR2 FQNEAQ. Some clones are missing from TCRdb's copy, which holds only in-frame ones; the method was immunoSEQ multiplex PCR. The repertoire holds more than 20,000 clones, about 80% seen once, with about a quarter in the top ten. This chain joins TRBV7-8 and TRBJ1-1; TRBD1 aligns across 7 bases. The receptor was isolated from a person in their 60s with breast cancer. The source material was blood. The CDR3 loop is CATAWDRNTEAFF. The CDR3 region has the DNA TGTGCCACCGCCTGGGACAGAAACACTGAAGCTTTCTTT. The full variable domain, in which reference TRBV7-8 and TRBJ1-1 provide the parts outside the CDR3, is GAGVSQSPRYKVAKRGQDVALRCDPISGHVSLFWYQQALGQGPEFLTYFQNEAQLDKSGLPSDRFFAERPEGSVSTLKIQRTQQEDSAVYLCATAWDRNTEAFFGQGTRLTVV.